The source of this T cell receptor (beta chain) is a study of T-cell memory formation after mild COVID-19. Study-level findings and limits: Shrinking CD4+ clones were chiefly CM and EM; CD8+ ones were chiefly EMRA.

TCRdb fed the 5' RACE reads into MiXCR, producing one record per CDR3 protein. Among 350,000 or so distinct CDR3 sequences, more than 20% were seen once, and the ten largest hold 20% to 25%. This clonotype was seen only once. Antigen unknown. Deletions cut 4 bases from V and 0 bases from J, with 10 bases between. The CDR3 runs to 15 residues. The specimen was PBMCs or a T cell subset sorted from them (not recorded which). This chain links TRBV12-3 or TRBV12-4 with TRBJ1-3; D gene ambiguous. The sequence came from a man between 18 and 35 years old who had mild COVID-19 (a few samples of this study predate the infection). Cell type and time point are not known. The CDR3 nucleotides are TGTGCCAGCAGTTCCGGTGGGCACTCTGGAAACACCATATATTTT. This encodes CASSSGGHSGNTIYF.